The clone carrying this TCR beta chain was seen a handful of times. Antigen: not known. TCRdb reanalysed the reads using MiXCR and keeps one entry per CDR3 protein. Of fewer than 550,000 distinct CDR3 sequences in the sample, about 11% were seen once. These data are taken from a study of T cell repertoires in cytomegalovirus infection. Study context: Both CMV infection and a matching HLA type were indicated by public TCR beta signatures.

Points from the study as a whole: Across the ex vivo response, the dominant clonotypes were HLA-C-restricted CMV-specific TCR beta clonotypes.

The CDR3 runs to 15 residues. Germline V gene lookup returns CDR1 DFQATT and CDR2 SNEGSKA (reference sequence). V gave up 0 bases and J gave up 3 bases, with 12 bases separating them. The sequence was obtained from a human donor in good health (CMV status not recorded). Some clones in this sample may be carry-over from other donors' samples. The chain couples TRBV20-1 to TRBJ2-4; D possibly matches TRBD1 or TRBD2 (5 bases each). The sample was PBMCs. CDR3 sequence: CSARDGGRFKNIQYF. The CDR3 DNA sequence: TGCAGTGCTAGAGATGGGGGACGATTCAAAAACATTCAGTACTTC.